The 32 T cell receptor beta chains reported below all come from one sample, sequenced in a study of blood T cell repertoires in COVID-19. Profiling relied on immunoSEQ multiplex PCR, and the TCRdb table lists in-frame clones only, not all of them. The table has approximately 160,000 clones, approximately 85% seen once. Sequencing was done on a sample of peripheral blood. All receptors derive from a woman aged 55-69 years with COVID-19, enrolled during active disease.

V and J are TRBV5-1 and TRBJ2-5; 7 bases are shared with TRBD2. Germline V gene data show CDR1 as SGHRS and CDR2 as YFSETQ. This CDR3 contains 16 residues. The J segment lost 0 bases and the V segment lost 4 bases, leaving 9 bases of the junction unmatched. The CDR3 nucleotides are TGCGCCAGCAGCCCCGAACTAGCGAGGTACCAAGAGACCCAGTACTTC. Translated, it gives CASSPELARYQETQYF.

The gene calls are TRBV10-3 and TRBJ2-7; TRBD2 agrees at 13 bases. This CDR3 has 15 residues. V lost 5 bases, J lost 3 bases, and 4 bases stayed unmatched. CDR1 is ENHRY, CDR2 SYGVKD, per germline. The CDR3 nucleotides read TGTGCCATCAGTCAAGGGACTAGCGGGAACTACGAGCAGTACTTC. As protein: CAISQGTSGNYEQYF.

This clone is a singleton in its sample. The chain combines TRBV5-1 with TRBJ2-5; the D is unclear. Per germline, CDR1 SGHRS and CDR2 YFSETQ. The V and J ends lost 4 bases and 4 bases respectively, with 17 bases between them. There are 15 residues in the CDR3. CDR3 region: CASSVRGVTGETQYF. DNA of the CDR3: TGCGCCAGCAGCGTGAGAGGAGTCACGGGAGAGACCCAGTACTTC. Looking up the rest from reference TRBV5-1 and TRBJ2-5 gives the full variable domain: KAGVTQTPRYLIKTRGQQVTLSCSPISGHRSVSWYQQTPGQGLQFLFEYFSETQRNKGNFPGRFSGRQFSNSRSEMNVSTLELGDSALYLCASSVRGVTGETQYFGPGTRLLVL.

The rearrangement joins TRBV30 to TRBJ1-3; 11 bases map to TRBD1. J gave up 4 bases and V 5 bases, and 4 bases lay outside the gene matches. The CDR3 loop spans 14 amino acids. The germline V gene encodes CDR1 GTSNPN and CDR2 SVGIG (reference sequence). The CDR3 DNA is TGTGCCTGGGGACAGGGGGCGTTAGGAAACACCATATATTTT. It codes for CAWGQGALGNTIYF.

Only one count was recorded for this clone. The CDR3 region is CASSPQGWQPQHF. The CDR3 nucleotides read TGTGCCAGTAGTCCCCAGGGGTGGCAGCCCCAGCATTTT. J is TRBJ1-5 and V is TRBV19, with TRBD1 as a possible D gene (6 bases). There are 13 residues in the CDR3. Trimming took off 5 bases at V and 7 bases at J, with 12 bases between the two ends. Germline values: CDR1 LNHDA, CDR2 SQIVND (reference sequence).

The sample holds one count of this clone. The V and J genes are TRBV15 and TRBJ2-5, with D tentatively TRBD1 (6 bases). V lost 0 bases to trimming and J lost 5 bases, with 16 bases between them. Looked up from germline, CDR1 is LNHNV and CDR2 is YYDKDF (reference sequence). The CDR3 length is 16 residues. DNA of the CDR3: TGTGCCACCAGCAGAGATCAAGGAACAGGGATGGAGACCCAGTACTTC. Translating it yields CATSRDQGTGMETQYF.

This clone was seen more than once but under ten times. This sequence joins TRBV24-1 and TRBJ1-5; D call uncertain. CDR3 length: 13 amino acids. Germline CDR1 KGHDR, CDR2 SFDVKD. V was cut by 4 bases and J by 6 bases, with 9 bases left in between. The CDR3 bases are TGTGCCACCAGTGAGCCCGGGGTTCAGCCCCAGCATTTT. Amino acids: CATSEPGVQPQHF.

This chain connects TRBV6-5 to TRBJ2-7, with 8 bases aligning to TRBD1. With 8 bases clipped from V and 5 bases from J, the junction kept 14 bases outside the gene matches. There are 15 residues in the CDR3. Germline-derived CDR1 and CDR2 are MNHEY and SVGAGI. Here the CDR3 reads CASFQDARGLHEQYF. CDR3 coding DNA: TGTGCCAGCTTCCAAGACGCCAGGGGGCTGCACGAGCAGTACTTC.

The V gene is TRBV5-1, the J gene TRBJ2-3; D possibly corresponds to TRBD2 (6 bases). Between the trimmed V and J ends, which lost 5 bases and 1 base, there was a span of 8 bases. This CDR3 is 13 amino acids long. Germline CDR1 is SGHRS and CDR2 is YFSETQ. The CDR3 sequence: CASRGGGTDTQYF. CDR3 sequence (DNA): TGCGCCAGCAGGGGGGGAGGCACAGATACGCAGTATTTT.

The rearrangement links TRBV10-2 to TRBJ1-5, with a weak D call TRBD1 (6 bases). CDR1 WSHSY and CDR2 SAAADI come from the germline V gene. V was shortened by 8 bases and J by 3 bases, with 11 bases between the two germline ends. This CDR3 comprises 13 residues. The CDR3 region has the DNA TGCGCCAGCCGGGGGGCCTTCAATCAGCCCCAGCATTTT. It is translated as CASRGAFNQPQHF.

The chain recombines TRBV2 with TRBJ2-6; TRBD1 matches at 7 bases. Trimming removed 6 bases from V and 2 bases from J; junction bases left unmatched: 13. The length of the CDR3 is 18 residues. From germline, CDR1 is SNHLY and CDR2 FYNNEI. The CDR3 protein is CASSRGDRIGAGANVLTF. In DNA form, the CDR3 reads TGTGCCAGCAGCAGAGGGGACAGAATCGGGGCTGGGGCCAACGTCCTGACTTTC.

This clone was seen only once. This chain uses TRBV3-1 (or the pseudogene TRBV3-2) with TRBJ1-3; D possibly corresponds to TRBD1 (5 bases). This CDR3 is 15 amino acids long. Germline lookup yields CDR1 LGHDT and CDR2 YNNKEL (reference sequence). Trimming stripped 4 bases from V and 0 bases from J, with 10 bases between. CDR3 sequence reads: CASSPRVTSGNTIYF. The CDR3 coding sequence is TGTGCCAGCAGCCCCAGGGTAACCTCTGGAAACACCATATATTTT.

The J gene is TRBJ1-2, the V gene TRBV19, with D perhaps matching TRBD1 (5 bases). Germline V lookup: CDR1 LNHDA, CDR2 SQIVND (reference sequence). The CDR3 covers 12 residues. V dropped 6 bases and J dropped 7 bases, with 12 bases sitting between them. The CDR3 region has the DNA TGTGCCAGTAGGGGGCAGTACGGTGGCTACACCTTC. Its protein is CASRGQYGGYTF.

The V call is TRBV7-2, the J call TRBJ2-1, with 10 nucleotides matching TRBD2. With 0 bases clipped from V and 4 bases from J, the junction kept 0 bases outside the gene matches. The CDR3 contains 15 residues. The germline V gene has CDR1 SGHTA and CDR2 FQGNSA. The CDR3 reads CASSLASGRYNEQFF. The CDR3 nucleotides read TGTGCCAGCAGCTTAGCTAGCGGGAGGTACAATGAGCAGTTCTTC.

The chain carries TRBV28 and TRBJ2-5, with 13 bases aligning to TRBD2. CDR3 length: 15 amino acids. V lost 6 bases to trimming and J lost 5 bases; unmatched junction nucleotides: 6. The V gene's germline CDR1 is MDHEN and CDR2 SYDVKM. DNA for the CDR3: TGTGCCAGCAGCGAACTAGCGGGAGGGCCGGAGACCCAGTACTTC. Translation: CASSELAGGPETQYF.

This clone has only a few counts. The rearrangement joins TRBV27 to TRBJ1-1, with D perhaps matching TRBD1 (5 bases). CDR3 size: 13 residues. Germline V CDR1 and CDR2: MNHEY, SMNVEV (reference sequence). Trimming left V 2 bases short and J 6 bases short, with 10 bases between. The CDR3 spells CASSLGGWAEAFF. The CDR3 DNA is TGTGCCAGCAGTTTAGGGGGGTGGGCTGAAGCTTTCTTT.

The rearrangement links TRBV7-9 to TRBJ1-2, with 12 positions matching TRBD1. CDR1 is SEHNR, CDR2 FQNEAQ, per germline (reference sequence). The CDR3 sequence is 16 residues long. V was pared by 5 bases and J by 4 bases, with 8 bases of the junction left unmatched. This CDR3 reads CASSPGQGATLYGYTF. The CDR3 coding sequence is TGTGCCAGCAGCCCGGGACAGGGGGCTACCCTCTATGGCTACACCTTC.

The rearrangement links TRBV4-2 to TRBJ2-1; possible D gene TRBD2, 5 bases. Germline loops: CDR1 LGHNA, CDR2 YNFKEQ. Trimming cost V 4 bases and J 4 bases, with 8 bases left between them. The CDR3 has 13 residues. DNA of the CDR3: TGTGCCAGCAGCCCCGGGGTATACAATGAGCAGTTCTTC. This translates into CASSPGVYNEQFF.

The chain links TRBV9 to TRBJ2-2, with D tentatively TRBD1 (6 bases). Deletions cut 0 bases from V and 2 bases from J, with 11 bases between. The length of the CDR3 is 16 residues. Germline CDR1 SGDLS, CDR2 YYNGEE. This CDR3 is CASSVGKGGNTGELFF. In DNA form, the CDR3 reads TGTGCCAGCAGCGTAGGAAAAGGGGGAAACACCGGGGAGCTGTTTTTT.

This clone appeared once. The CDR3 DNA sequence: TGTGCCAGCAGCCGTACAAGGGGAGGGATTTCGAACACCGGGGAGCTGTTTTTT. This encodes CASSRTRGGISNTGELFF. This chain links TRBV7-8 with TRBJ2-2; 7 bases agree with TRBD2. The V gene end was trimmed by 5 bases and the J gene end by 0 bases; junction bases not matched to a gene: 12. The CDR3 is 18 residues long. Germline CDR1 SGHVS, CDR2 FQNEAQ.

The chain links TRBV11-2 to TRBJ2-5; 7 bases are a match to TRBD1. Germline trimming cut 5 bases from V and 2 bases from J; bases unmatched to any gene: 8. This CDR3 has 15 residues. Looked up from germline, CDR1 is SGHAT and CDR2 is FQNNGV. CDR3 in amino acids: CASSAGQAIQETQYF. In nucleotides, the CDR3 is TGTGCCAGCAGCGCCGGACAGGCAATACAAGAGACCCAGTACTTC.

The chain couples TRBV24-1 to TRBJ1-1; 9 bases match TRBD1. CDR3 length equals 12 residues. V shed 8 bases and J 5 bases; nucleotides not matched to a gene: 2. The germline CDR1 and CDR2 sequences are KGHDR and SFDVKD. The DNA of the CDR3 is TGTGCCACCAAGGACAGGGGAACTGAAGCTTTCTTT. It yields the protein CATKDRGTEAFF.

The chain is built from TRBV25-1 and TRBJ1-6; unclear D gene. V was clipped by 10 bases and J by 10 bases, with 17 bases between them. The CDR3 runs 13 residues. CDR1 is MGHDK, CDR2 SYGVNS, per germline. As DNA, the CDR3 is TGTGCCACCCGGGGTGTTGCCGGCTCACCCCTCCACTTT. Protein sequence: CATRGVAGSPLHF.

As concerns this clone: One end of the junction varies from germline; a read error may be responsible. The CDR3 reads CASSLGGGHAKNNEQFF. The CDR3 nucleotides read TGTGCTAGCAGCTTAGGGGGGGGTCATGCTAAGAACAATGAGCAGTTCTTC. The rearrangement uses TRBV7-7 and TRBJ2-1; tentative D call: TRBD2 (7 bases). This CDR3 contains 17 residues. Germline V gene lookup returns CDR1 SSHAT and CDR2 FNYEAQ (reference sequence).

This chain uses TRBV6-5 with TRBJ1-1; D is ambiguous. Germline loops: CDR1 MNHEY, CDR2 SVGAGI. The CDR3 totals 15 residues. The V gene lost 0 bases and the J gene lost 0 bases, with 8 bases spanning the gap. The CDR3 region is CASSYSLALNTEAFF. The CDR3 DNA is TGTGCCAGCAGTTACTCTTTGGCTTTGAACACTGAAGCTTTCTTT.

In DNA form, the CDR3 reads TGTGCCAGCAGTCCTGAAGACAGGTACTCTGGAAACACCATATATTTT. Translating gives CASSPEDRYSGNTIYF. The genes are TRBV5-4 and TRBJ1-3, with D possibly TRBD1 on 6 matching bases. V dropped 5 bases and J dropped 0 bases, with 15 bases sitting between them. This CDR3 has 16 amino acids. The germline V gene has CDR1 SGHNT and CDR2 YYREEE (reference sequence).

The chain carries TRBV5-5 and TRBJ2-2, with D possibly matching TRBD2 (5 bases). Per the germline V gene, CDR1 is SGHKS and CDR2 is YYEKEE (reference sequence). This CDR3 spans 13 amino acids. Trimming took 1 base from V and 5 from J, leaving 6 bases between them. CDR3 sequence reads: CASSLWETGELFF. Here the CDR3 DNA reads TGTGCCAGCAGCTTGTGGGAGACCGGGGAGCTGTTTTTT. Supplemented by reference TRBV5-5 and TRBJ2-2, the full variable domain reads DAGVTQSPTHLIKTRGQQVTLRCSPISGHKSVSWYQQVLGQGPQFIFQYYEKEERGRGNFPDRFSARQFPNYSSELNVNALLLGDSALYLCASSLWETGELFFGEGSRLTVL.

As DNA, the CDR3 is TGTGCCAGCAGTACTAGGGGGGGACAGGGGCCGAACATTCAGTACTTC. Translating it yields CASSTRGGQGPNIQYF. The V call is TRBV11-2, the J call TRBJ2-4, with 10 bases lining up with TRBD1. The CDR3 loop spans 16 amino acids. In germline, CDR1 is SGHAT, CDR2 FQNNGV. The trim removed 6 bases at V and 7 bases at J, leaving 12 bases unmatched. Together with reference TRBV11-2 and TRBJ2-4, the CDR3 gives the full variable domain: EAGVAQSPRYKIIEKRQSVAFWCNPISGHATLYWYQQILGQGPKLLIQFQNNGVVDDSQLPKDRFSAERLKGVDSTLKIQPAKLEDSAVYLCASSTRGGQGPNIQYFGAGTRLSVL.

This CDR3 is CAWSPGQVNTEAFF. CDR3 nucleotides: TGTGCCTGGAGTCCGGGACAGGTAAACACTGAAGCTTTCTTT. The V call is TRBV30, the J call TRBJ1-1; 8 bases fit TRBD1. V was pared by 2 bases and J by 2 bases, with 4 bases of the junction left unmatched. The CDR3 totals 14 residues. Germline CDR1 and CDR2: GTSNPN and SVGIG (reference sequence).

In its sample, this clone was seen a few times. The chain has TRBV5-8 and TRBJ1-6; D unresolved. The CDR3 has 13 residues. Germline V gene lookup returns CDR1 SGHTS and CDR2 YDEGEE. V was trimmed by 1 base and J by 14 bases, leaving 13 bases between them. The chain's CDR3 is CASSLTAARSLHF. CDR3 sequence (DNA): TGTGCCAGCAGCTTGACCGCAGCTAGGTCCCTCCACTTT.

The chain combines TRBV28 with TRBJ1-5; D uncertain. Germline CDR1 is MDHEN and CDR2 is SYDVKM. This CDR3 is built from 14 residues. V was clipped by 2 bases and J by 2 bases, with 7 bases between them. Here the CDR3 reads CASSLENGNQPQHF. CDR3 nucleotides: TGTGCCAGCAGTTTAGAGAACGGCAATCAGCCCCAGCATTTT.

CDR3 DNA sequence: TGTGCCAGCAGCCAAGGGAGACGTGCCAACACTGAAGCTTTCTTT. Translated: CASSQGRRANTEAFF. The chain combines TRBV14 with TRBJ1-1; no reliable D call. Germline CDR1 is SGHDN and CDR2 is FVKESK. Deletions cut 1 base from V and 2 bases from J, with 11 bases between. The CDR3 extends over 15 amino acids.